A single sample gave rise to the 3 T cell receptor beta chains below, sequenced in a study of cytomegalovirus exposure and HLA in healthy donors. The study ran its PCR with 60 Vbeta and 13 Jbeta primers. Libraries were prepared by immunoSEQ multiplex PCR; TCRdb keeps only in-frame clonotypes and omits some of them. The data show some 150,000 clones, around 75% seen once. Specimen: PBMCs. These receptors were collected from a man aged 40-55 years in good health and CMV-seronegative.

As for this clone: In the same sample, other DNA sequences code for this CDR3. The chain joins TRBV5-1 to TRBJ2-7; 11 nucleotides match TRBD1. This CDR3 contains 14 residues. Trimming removed 4 bases from V and 2 bases from J; junction bases left unmatched: 2. Germline loops: CDR1 SGHRS, CDR2 YFSETQ. CDR3 nucleotide sequence: TGCGCCAGCAGCCCGGGACAGGGGGCCTACGAGCAGTACTTC. Translating gives CASSPGQGAYEQYF.

CDR3 sequence: CASSPLAGARYEQYF. The CDR3 DNA reads TGTGCCAGCAGCCCCCTAGCGGGGGCCCGCTACGAGCAGTACTTC. The V and J genes are TRBV7-9 and TRBJ2-5; 10 bases map to TRBD2. The DNA matches TRBJ2-7 better at its end, which makes the J call doubtful. Germline CDR1 is SEHNR and CDR2 is FQNEAQ (reference sequence). The CDR3 has 15 residues.

This clone was found once. The genes are TRBV2 and TRBJ2-2, with 9 bases aligning to TRBD2. Per the germline V gene, CDR1 is SNHLY and CDR2 is FYNNEI. The ends lost 4 bases at V and 3 bases at J; junction bases unmatched: 3. The CDR3 consists of 15 residues. CDR3 in amino acids: CASSVERGDTGELFF. DNA for the CDR3: TGTGCCAGCAGTGTTGAGCGGGGGGACACCGGGGAGCTGTTTTTT.